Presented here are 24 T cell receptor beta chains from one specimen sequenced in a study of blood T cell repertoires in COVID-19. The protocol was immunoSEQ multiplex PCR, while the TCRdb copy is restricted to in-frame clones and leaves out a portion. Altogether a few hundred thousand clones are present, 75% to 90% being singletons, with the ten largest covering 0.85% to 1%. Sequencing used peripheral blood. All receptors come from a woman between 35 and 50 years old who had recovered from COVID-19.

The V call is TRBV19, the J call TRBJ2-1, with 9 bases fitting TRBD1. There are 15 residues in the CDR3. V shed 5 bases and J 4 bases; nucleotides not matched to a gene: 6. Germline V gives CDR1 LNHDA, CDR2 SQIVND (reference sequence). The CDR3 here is CASSRPDRGYNEQFF. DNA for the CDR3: TGTGCCAGTAGTCGCCCAGACAGGGGGTACAATGAGCAGTTCTTC.

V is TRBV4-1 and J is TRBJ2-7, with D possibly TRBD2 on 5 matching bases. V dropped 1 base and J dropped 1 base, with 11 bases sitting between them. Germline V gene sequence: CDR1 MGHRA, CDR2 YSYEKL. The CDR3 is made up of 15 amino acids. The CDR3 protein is CASSQVSTSSYEQYF. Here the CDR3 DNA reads TGCGCCAGCAGCCAAGTTAGTACTAGTTCCTACGAGCAGTACTTC.

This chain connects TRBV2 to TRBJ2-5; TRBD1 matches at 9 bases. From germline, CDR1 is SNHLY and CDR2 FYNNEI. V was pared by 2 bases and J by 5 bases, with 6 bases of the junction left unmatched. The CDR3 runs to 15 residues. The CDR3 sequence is CASSEWDRVGETQYF. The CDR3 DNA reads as TGTGCCAGCAGTGAATGGGACAGGGTAGGGGAGACCCAGTACTTC.

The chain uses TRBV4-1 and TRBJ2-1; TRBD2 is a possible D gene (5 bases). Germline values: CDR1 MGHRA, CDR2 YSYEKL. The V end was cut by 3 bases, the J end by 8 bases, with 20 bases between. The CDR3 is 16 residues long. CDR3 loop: CASSQDASGNTDEQFF. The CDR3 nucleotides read TGCGCCAGCAGCCAGGACGCCTCCGGGAATACCGATGAGCAGTTCTTC.

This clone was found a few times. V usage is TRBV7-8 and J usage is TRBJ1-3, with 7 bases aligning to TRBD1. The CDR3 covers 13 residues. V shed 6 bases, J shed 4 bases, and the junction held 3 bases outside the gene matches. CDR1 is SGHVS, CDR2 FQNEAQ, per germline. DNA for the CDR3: TGTGCCAGCAGTTTGGACAGGGGAAACACCATATATTTT. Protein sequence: CASSLDRGNTIYF.

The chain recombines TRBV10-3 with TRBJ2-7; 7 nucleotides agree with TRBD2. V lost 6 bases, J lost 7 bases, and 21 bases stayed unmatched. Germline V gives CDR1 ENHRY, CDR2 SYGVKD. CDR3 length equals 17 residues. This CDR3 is CAISSSFSGAPPFEQYF. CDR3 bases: TGTGCCATCAGCAGCTCCTTCAGCGGGGCCCCACCCTTTGAGCAGTACTTC.

CDR3 loop: CASSLIRGRGTNSPLHF. For the CDR3, the DNA is TGTGCCAGCAGTTTAATCAGGGGGCGCGGTACGAATTCACCCCTCCACTTT. This chain connects TRBV27 to TRBJ1-6; 8 bases match TRBD1. The CDR3 consists of 17 residues. Germline-derived CDR1 and CDR2 are MNHEY and SMNVEV (reference sequence). Unmatched junction bases numbered 10, after V lost 2 bases and J lost 7 bases.

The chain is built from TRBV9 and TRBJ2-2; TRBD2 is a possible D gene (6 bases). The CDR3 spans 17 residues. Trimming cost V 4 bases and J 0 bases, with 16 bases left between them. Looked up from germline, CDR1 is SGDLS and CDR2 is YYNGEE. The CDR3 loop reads CASSPTRPGANTGELFF. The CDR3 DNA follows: TGTGCCAGCAGCCCCACGCGGCCGGGAGCGAACACCGGGGAGCTGTTTTTT. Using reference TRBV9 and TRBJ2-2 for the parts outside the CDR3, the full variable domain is DSGVTQTPKHLITATGQRVTLRCSPRSGDLSVYWYQQSLDQGLQFLIQYYNGEERAKGNILERFSAQQFPDLHSELNLSSLELGDSALYFCASSPTRPGANTGELFFGEGSRLTVL.

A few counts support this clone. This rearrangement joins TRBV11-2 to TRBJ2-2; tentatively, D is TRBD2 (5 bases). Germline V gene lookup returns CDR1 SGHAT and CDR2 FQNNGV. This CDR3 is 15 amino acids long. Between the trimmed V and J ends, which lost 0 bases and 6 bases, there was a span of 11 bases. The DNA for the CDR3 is TGTGCCAGCAGCTTAGATTTGGCTAGCTCCGGGGAGCTGTTTTTT. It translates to CASSLDLASSGELFF.

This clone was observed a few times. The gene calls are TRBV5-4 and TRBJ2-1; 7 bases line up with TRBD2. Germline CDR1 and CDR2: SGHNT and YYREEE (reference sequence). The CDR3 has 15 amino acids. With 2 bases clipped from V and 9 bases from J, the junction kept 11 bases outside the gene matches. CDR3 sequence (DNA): TGTGCCAGCAGCTTCGGGCTAGCGGTAGTCGGTGAGCAGTTCTTC. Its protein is CASSFGLAVVGEQFF.

CDR3 sequence (DNA): TGTGCCATCAGTGAGGAGCGGTCGGGGAACACTGAAGCTTTCTTT. This codes for CAISEERSGNTEAFF. The rearrangement links TRBV10-3 to TRBJ1-1, with D hard to call. V was trimmed by 2 bases and J by 1 base, leaving 11 bases between them. In germline, CDR1 is ENHRY, CDR2 SYGVKD. This CDR3 is 15 amino acids long.

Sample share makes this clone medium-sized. CDR3 loop: CASSPQGNYGYTF. CDR3 nucleotide sequence: TGTGCCAGCAGCCCACAGGGTAACTATGGCTACACCTTC. The chain uses TRBV7-9 and TRBJ1-2; perhaps TRBD1 as D (6 bases). The germline V gene has CDR1 SEHNR and CDR2 FQNEAQ (reference sequence). This CDR3 contains 13 residues. The V end was cut by 5 bases, the J end by 1 base, with 8 bases between.

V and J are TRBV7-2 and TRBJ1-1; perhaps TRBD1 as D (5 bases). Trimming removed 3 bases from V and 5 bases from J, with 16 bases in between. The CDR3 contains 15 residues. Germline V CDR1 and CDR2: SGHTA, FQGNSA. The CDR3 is CASSFTSLGRTEAFF. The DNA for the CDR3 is TGTGCCAGCAGCTTTACCTCTTTGGGGCGGACTGAAGCTTTCTTT.

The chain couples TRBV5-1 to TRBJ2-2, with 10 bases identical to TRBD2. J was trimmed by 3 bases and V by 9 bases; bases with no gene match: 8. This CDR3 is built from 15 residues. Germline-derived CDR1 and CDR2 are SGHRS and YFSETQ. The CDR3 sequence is CATTPSGSDTGELFF. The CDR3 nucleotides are TGCGCCACCACGCCTAGCGGGAGTGACACCGGGGAGCTGTTTTTT.

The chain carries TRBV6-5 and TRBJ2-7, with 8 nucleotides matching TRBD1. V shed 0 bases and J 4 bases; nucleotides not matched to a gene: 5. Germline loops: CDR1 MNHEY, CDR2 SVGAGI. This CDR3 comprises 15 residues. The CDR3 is CASSYSGQVGYEQYF. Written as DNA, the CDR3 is TGTGCCAGCAGTTACTCGGGACAGGTGGGGTACGAGCAGTACTTC.

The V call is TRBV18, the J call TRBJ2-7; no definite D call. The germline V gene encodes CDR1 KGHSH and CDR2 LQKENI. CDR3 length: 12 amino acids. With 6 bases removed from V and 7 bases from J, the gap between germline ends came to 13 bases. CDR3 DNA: TGTGCCAGCTCCCCTGACCCCGGGGAGCAGTACTTC. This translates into CASSPDPGEQYF.

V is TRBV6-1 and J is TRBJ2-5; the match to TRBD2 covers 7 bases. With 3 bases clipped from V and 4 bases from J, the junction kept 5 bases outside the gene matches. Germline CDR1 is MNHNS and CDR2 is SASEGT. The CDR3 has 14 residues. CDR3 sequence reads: CASSEGGEGETQYF. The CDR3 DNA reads TGTGCCAGCAGTGAGGGGGGGGAGGGAGAGACCCAGTACTTC.

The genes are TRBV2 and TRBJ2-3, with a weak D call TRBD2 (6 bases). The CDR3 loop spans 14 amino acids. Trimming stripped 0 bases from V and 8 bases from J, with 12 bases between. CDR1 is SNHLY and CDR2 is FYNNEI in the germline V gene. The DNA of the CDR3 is TGTGCCAGCAGTGAAGCGGCGGGGTCAGGTACGCAGTATTTT. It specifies CASSEAAGSGTQYF. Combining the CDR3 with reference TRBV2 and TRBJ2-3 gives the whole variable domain EPEVTQTPSHQVTQMGQEVILRCVPISNHLYFYWYRQILGQKVEFLVSFYNNEISEKSEIFDDQFSVERPDGSNFTLKIRSTKLEDSAMYFCASSEAAGSGTQYFGPGTRLTVL.

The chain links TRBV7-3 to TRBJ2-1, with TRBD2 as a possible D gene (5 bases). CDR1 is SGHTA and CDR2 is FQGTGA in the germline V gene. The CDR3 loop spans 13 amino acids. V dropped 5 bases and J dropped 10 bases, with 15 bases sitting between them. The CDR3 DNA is TGTGCCAGCAGCGCCAAAATAAGAGGGGAGCAGTTCTTC. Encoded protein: CASSAKIRGEQFF.

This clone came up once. CDR3: CASSRTRGGETQYF. The CDR3 nucleotides read TGTGCCAGCAGCCGGACAAGGGGTGGGGAGACCCAGTACTTC. The chain couples TRBV5-6 to TRBJ2-5; a possible D gene is TRBD1 (5 bases). Germline CDR1 is SGHDT and CDR2 is YYEEEE. Trimming took 4 bases from V and 5 from J, leaving 15 bases between them. The CDR3 is 14 amino acids.

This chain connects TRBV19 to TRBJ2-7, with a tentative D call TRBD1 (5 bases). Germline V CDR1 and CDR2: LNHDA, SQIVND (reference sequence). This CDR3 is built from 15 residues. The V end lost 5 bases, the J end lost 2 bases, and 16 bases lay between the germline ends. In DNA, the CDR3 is TGTGCCAGTAGTCTCCACTCGGACACTACCTACGAGCAGTACTTC. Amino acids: CASSLHSDTTYEQYF.

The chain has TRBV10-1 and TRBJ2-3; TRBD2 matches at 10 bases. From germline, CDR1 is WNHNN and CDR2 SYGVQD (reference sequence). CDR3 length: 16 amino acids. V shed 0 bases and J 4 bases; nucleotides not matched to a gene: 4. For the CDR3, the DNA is TGCGCCAGCAGTGAGTCGCCTAGCGGGGGCTCAGATACGCAGTATTTT. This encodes CASSESPSGGSDTQYF.

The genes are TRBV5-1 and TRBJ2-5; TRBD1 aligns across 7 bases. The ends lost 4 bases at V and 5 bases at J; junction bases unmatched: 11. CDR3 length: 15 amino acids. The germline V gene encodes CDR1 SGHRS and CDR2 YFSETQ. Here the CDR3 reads CASSPEGGVMETQYF. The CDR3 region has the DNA TGCGCCAGCAGCCCGGAAGGGGGCGTCATGGAGACCCAGTACTTC.

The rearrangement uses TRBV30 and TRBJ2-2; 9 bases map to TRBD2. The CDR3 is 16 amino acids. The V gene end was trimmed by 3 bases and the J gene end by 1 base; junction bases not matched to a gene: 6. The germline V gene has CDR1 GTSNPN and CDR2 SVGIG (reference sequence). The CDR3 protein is CAWRAGTSWNTGELFF. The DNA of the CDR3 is TGTGCCTGGAGGGCCGGGACTAGCTGGAACACCGGGGAGCTGTTTTTT.